This T cell receptor (beta chain) was identified in a study of blood T cell repertoires in COVID-19. Study background: Samples representing acute and convalescent COVID-19 were sourced from the United States, Italy and Spain.

The length of the CDR3 is 14 residues. Authors' analysis steps: Nucleated cell number was recorded as an estimate derived from reference gene primer amplification. Libraries were prepared by immunoSEQ multiplex PCR; TCRdb keeps only in-frame clonotypes and omits some of them. V and J calls and clone size are those listed in that table; D and trimming were worked out from the DNA. The table records about 210,000 clones, around four fifths of them present only once. The sample consisted of peripheral blood. This receptor was obtained from a woman between 45 and 65 years old with active or convalescent COVID-19. The V gene is TRBV21-1, the J gene TRBJ2-1; the D call of TRBD2 is as the table states it, not checked on the DNA. TRBV21-1 is recorded as a pseudogene. The CDR3 DNA follows: TGTGCCAGCAGCAAACCCCGGGAGGGGAATGAGCAGTTCTTC. Protein: CASSKPREGNEQFF.